This T cell receptor (beta chain) comes out of a study of cytotoxic CD8 clonotypes in ibrutinib-treated CLL. Study-wide background: The subjects consisted of 11 relapsed/refractory and roughly 15 treatment-naive individuals, with approximately 17 IGHV unmutated.

Study-wide findings and caveats: Clonotypes that were public were uncommon, and they contracted or stayed stable on treatment.

Deep sequencing aimed at 1 in 200,000 to 1 in 1 million T cells' resolution. Repertoires were generated with immunoSEQ multiplex PCR, while TCRdb's copy carries only in-frame clones and drops some. The sample comprises 300,000 or so clones, about 61% of which are singletons, and roughly 6.7% rests with the top ten. This CDR3 has 14 amino acids. V lost 5 bases to trimming and J lost 5 bases; unmatched junction nucleotides: 5. From germline, CDR1 is SQVTM and CDR2 ANQGSEA. Comment on this clone: Its matching antigen is unknown.

The V call is TRBV29-1, the J call TRBJ1-4; 10 positions agree with TRBD1. This receptor was taken from a human donor with chronic lymphocytic leukemia. Sequenced here: PBMCs, sampled after 36 months of ibrutinib treatment. CDR3 in DNA: TGCAGCGTTCTGCCGGGACAGGGGAATGAAAAACTGTTTTTT. This encodes CSVLPGQGNEKLFF.